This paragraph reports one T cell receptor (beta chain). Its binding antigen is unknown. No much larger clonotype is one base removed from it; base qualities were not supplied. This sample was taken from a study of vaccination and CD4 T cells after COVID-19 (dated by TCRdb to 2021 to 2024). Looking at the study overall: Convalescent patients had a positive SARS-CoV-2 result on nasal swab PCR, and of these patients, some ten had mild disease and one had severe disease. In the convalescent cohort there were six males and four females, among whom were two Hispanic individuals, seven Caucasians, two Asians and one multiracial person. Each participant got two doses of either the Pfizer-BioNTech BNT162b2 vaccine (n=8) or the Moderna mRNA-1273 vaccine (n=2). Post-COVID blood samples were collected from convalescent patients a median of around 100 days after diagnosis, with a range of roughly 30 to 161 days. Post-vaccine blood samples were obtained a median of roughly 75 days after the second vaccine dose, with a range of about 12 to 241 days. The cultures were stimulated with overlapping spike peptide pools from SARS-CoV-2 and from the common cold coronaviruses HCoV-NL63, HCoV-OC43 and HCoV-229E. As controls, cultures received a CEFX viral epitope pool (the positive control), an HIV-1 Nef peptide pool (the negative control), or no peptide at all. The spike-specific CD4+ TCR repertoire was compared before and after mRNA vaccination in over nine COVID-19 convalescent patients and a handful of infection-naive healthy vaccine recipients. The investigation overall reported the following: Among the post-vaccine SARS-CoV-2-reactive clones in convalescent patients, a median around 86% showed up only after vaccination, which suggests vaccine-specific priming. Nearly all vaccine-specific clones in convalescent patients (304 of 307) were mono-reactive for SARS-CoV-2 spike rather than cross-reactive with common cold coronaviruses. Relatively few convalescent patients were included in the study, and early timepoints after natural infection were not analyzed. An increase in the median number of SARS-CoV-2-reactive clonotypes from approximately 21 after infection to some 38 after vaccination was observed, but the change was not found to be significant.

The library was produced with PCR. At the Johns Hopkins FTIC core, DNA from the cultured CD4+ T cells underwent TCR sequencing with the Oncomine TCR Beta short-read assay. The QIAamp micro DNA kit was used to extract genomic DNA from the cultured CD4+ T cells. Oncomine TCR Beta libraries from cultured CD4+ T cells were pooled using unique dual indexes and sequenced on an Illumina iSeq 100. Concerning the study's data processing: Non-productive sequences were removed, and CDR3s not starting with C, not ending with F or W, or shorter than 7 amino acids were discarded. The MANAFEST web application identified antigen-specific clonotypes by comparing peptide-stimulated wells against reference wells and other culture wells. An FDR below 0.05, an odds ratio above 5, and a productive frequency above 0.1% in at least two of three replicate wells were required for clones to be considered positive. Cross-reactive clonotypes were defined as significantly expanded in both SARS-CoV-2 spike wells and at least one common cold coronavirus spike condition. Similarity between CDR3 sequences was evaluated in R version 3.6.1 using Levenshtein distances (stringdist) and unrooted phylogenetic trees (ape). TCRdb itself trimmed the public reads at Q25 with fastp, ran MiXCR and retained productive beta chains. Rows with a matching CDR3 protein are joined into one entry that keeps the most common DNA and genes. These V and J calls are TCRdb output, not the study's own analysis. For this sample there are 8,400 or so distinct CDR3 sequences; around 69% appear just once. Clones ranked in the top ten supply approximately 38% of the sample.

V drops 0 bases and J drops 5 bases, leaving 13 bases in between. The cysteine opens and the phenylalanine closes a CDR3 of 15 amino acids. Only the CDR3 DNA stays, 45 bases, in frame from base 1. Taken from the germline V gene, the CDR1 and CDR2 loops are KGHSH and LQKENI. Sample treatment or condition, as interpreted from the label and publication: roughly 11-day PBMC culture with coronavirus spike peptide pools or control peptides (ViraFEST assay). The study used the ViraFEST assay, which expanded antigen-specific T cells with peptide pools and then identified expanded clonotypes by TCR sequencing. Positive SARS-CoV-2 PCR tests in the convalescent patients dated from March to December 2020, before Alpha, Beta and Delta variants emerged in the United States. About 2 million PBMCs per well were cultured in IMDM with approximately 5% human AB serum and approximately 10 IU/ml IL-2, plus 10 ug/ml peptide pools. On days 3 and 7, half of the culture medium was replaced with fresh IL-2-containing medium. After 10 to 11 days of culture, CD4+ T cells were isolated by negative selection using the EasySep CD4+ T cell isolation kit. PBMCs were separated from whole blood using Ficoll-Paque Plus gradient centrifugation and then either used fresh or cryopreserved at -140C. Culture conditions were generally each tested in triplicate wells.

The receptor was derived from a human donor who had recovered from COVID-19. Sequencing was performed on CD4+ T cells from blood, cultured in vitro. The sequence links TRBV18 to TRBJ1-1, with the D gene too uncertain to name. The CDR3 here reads CASSPPDGVVTEAFF. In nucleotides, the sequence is TGTGCCAGCTCACCACCGGACGGAGTCGTGACTGAAGCTTTCTTT.